The clone carrying this TCR beta chain was observed a handful of times. The table came from immunoSEQ multiplex PCR; TCRdb's copy has only in-frame clones and leaves some out. The profile shows some 62,000 clones, 80% to 90% of them singletons. V dropped 3 bases and J dropped 2 bases, with 10 bases sitting between them. The CDR3 runs to 14 residues. CDR1 is SGHAT, CDR2 FQNNGV, per germline. The data stem from a study of blood T cell repertoires in COVID-19. The specimen was peripheral blood. The gene calls are TRBV11-2 and TRBJ2-5; D remains unclear. The receptor was derived from a woman older than 75 with acute or convalescent COVID-19. CDR3 sequence: CASSFIRQQETQYF. CDR3 nucleotide sequence: TGTGCCAGCAGCTTTATCCGCCAGCAAGAGACCCAGTACTTC.